One sample yielded the 12 T cell receptor beta chains listed below, sequenced in a study of CD8 T cells in ankylosing spondylitis. Study-level findings and limits: What seemed typical of ankylosing spondylitis blood was a TCR beta motif built from eight highly homologous variants.

The antigens for these receptors are not known. Each CDR3 protein is one row after TCRdb ran MiXCR on the 5' RACE reads. The sample shows hundreds of thousands of distinct CDR3 sequences, about 12% of them seen only once. Sequencing used blood, either unsorted or a sorted T cell fraction (not recorded which). Receptors were obtained from a male donor with ankylosing spondylitis.

The chain employs TRBV20-1 and TRBJ2-2; TRBD2 aligns across 9 bases. V was pared by 2 bases and J by 1 base, with 5 bases of the junction left unmatched. The CDR3 has 16 amino acids. CDR1 is DFQATT, CDR2 SNEGSKA, per germline (reference sequence). CDR3 in DNA: TGCAGTGCTAGACAGATGACTAGCGGGAACACCGGGGAGCTGTTTTTT. This codes for CSARQMTSGNTGELFF.

This clonotype was seen more than once but under ten times. J is TRBJ2-3 and V is TRBV6-1, with D maybe TRBD2 (6 bases). This CDR3 spans 14 amino acids. V was clipped by 6 bases and J by 3 bases, with 13 bases between them. Germline values: CDR1 MNHNS, CDR2 SASEGT. The CDR3 sequence is CASRGSGETDTQYF. As DNA, the CDR3 is TGTGCCAGCAGGGGTTCGGGGGAGACAGATACGCAGTATTTT.

This clonotype was seen repeatedly, ten times or more. The genes are TRBV11-2 and TRBJ2-3; D gene unclear. There are 13 residues in the CDR3. V lost 2 bases, J lost 6 bases, and 9 bases lay in between. Germline V CDR1 and CDR2: SGHAT, FQNNGV. The DNA of the CDR3 is TGTGCCAGCAGCTTAAACGTCTGGGATACGCAGTATTTT. Its translation: CASSLNVWDTQYF. Full variable domain (remainder filled in from reference TRBV11-2 and TRBJ2-3): EAGVAQSPRYKIIEKRQSVAFWCNPISGHATLYWYQQILGQGPKLLIQFQNNGVVDDSQLPKDRFSAERLKGVDSTLKIQPAKLEDSAVYLCASSLNVWDTQYFGPGTRLTVL.

A few counts support this clonotype. A read error may produce the germline difference seen at one junction end. The chain links TRBV10-3 to TRBJ2-1; 7 bases are a match to TRBD2. CDR1 is ENHRY, CDR2 SYGVKD, per germline. The CDR3 is 12 amino acids. The CDR3 DNA is TGTGCCATCAGTGTAGACGGACTAGTTTCCAGGTTC. Its protein is CAISVDGLVSRF.

This clonotype has at least ten counts. This rearrangement joins TRBV6-1 to TRBJ1-1; D gene ambiguous. The V end lost 7 bases, the J end lost 7 bases, and 10 bases lay between the germline ends. The CDR3 covers 11 residues. Germline assignment: CDR1 MNHNS and CDR2 SASEGT. CDR3: CASIKDHEAFF. The CDR3 DNA reads TGTGCCAGCATTAAAGACCATGAAGCTTTCTTT.

J is TRBJ1-1 and V is TRBV5-1; 7 positions match TRBD1. Germline V CDR1 and CDR2: SGHRS, YFSETQ. The V and J ends lost 4 bases and 3 bases, in that order; junction bases with no gene match: 6. The CDR3 contains 14 residues. The CDR3 sequence: CASSPHRGDTEAFF. CDR3 DNA sequence: TGCGCCAGCAGCCCCCACAGGGGAGACACTGAAGCTTTCTTT.

This CDR3 is CASSLAPPSNQPQHF. The CDR3 DNA is TGTGCCAGCAGCTTAGCGCCGCCAAGCAATCAGCCCCAGCATTTT. The chain is built from TRBV7-6 and TRBJ1-5; D gene ambiguous. The CDR3 runs 15 residues. The ends were cut back, 0 bases at V and 1 base at J, with 7 bases in the middle. CDR1 and CDR2 (germline): SGHVS, FNYEAQ.

Concerning this clonotype itself: A clone one base away is much larger, so this may be a read error. This rearrangement joins TRBV4-2 to TRBJ1-1; D gene uncertain. The CDR3 contains 14 residues. Trimming cost V 0 bases and J 1 base, with 6 bases left between them. Per germline, CDR1 LGHNA and CDR2 YNFKEQ. DNA of the CDR3: TGTGCCAGCAGCCAAGATAAGGGGAACACTGAAGCTTTCTTT. Translation gives CASSQDKGNTEAFF.

This clonotype was observed a handful of times. The chain is built from TRBV2 and TRBJ2-7; tentatively, D is TRBD1 (5 bases). This CDR3 spans 14 amino acids. The V gene's germline CDR1 is SNHLY and CDR2 FYNNEI. V lost 1 base and J 3 bases, leaving 10 bases between the germline ends. CDR3 residues: CASSEDRRSYEQYF. Written as DNA, the CDR3 is TGTGCCAGCAGTGAAGACAGGCGGAGCTACGAGCAGTACTTC.

This chain joins TRBV3-1 and TRBJ1-6; a weak D match, TRBD1 (6 bases). The CDR3 extends over 16 amino acids. V lost 0 bases to trimming and J lost 9 bases, with 15 bases between them. The germline V gene has CDR1 LGHDT and CDR2 YNNKEL (reference sequence). The CDR3 coding sequence is TGTGCCAGCAGCCAAGATTTTACAGGGAGGGGTTCACCCCTCCACTTT. The encoded protein is CASSQDFTGRGSPLHF. Variable domain in full (rest from reference TRBV3-1 and TRBJ1-6): DTAVSQTPKYLVTQMGNDKSIKCEQNLGHDTMYWYKQDSKKFLKIMFSYNNKELIINETVPNRFSPKSPDKAHLNLHINSLELGDSAVYFCASSQDFTGRGSPLHFGNGTRLTVT.

There are a few counts of this clonotype. The genes are TRBV13 and TRBJ1-5; D is unclear. The germline gives CDR1 PRHDT, CDR2 FYEKMQ (reference sequence). V lost 0 bases and J 7 bases, leaving 7 bases between the germline ends. The CDR3 loop spans 13 amino acids. The DNA of the CDR3 is TGTGCCAGCAGCTTAGGCCCAGAGCAGCCCCAGCATTTT. It encodes CASSLGPEQPQHF.

This clonotype was counted only a few times. The chain employs TRBV24-1 and TRBJ2-3, with D unclear. This CDR3 region has 16 residues. The V end was cut by 0 bases, the J end by 1 base, with 10 bases between. The V gene's germline CDR1 is KGHDR and CDR2 SFDVKD. For the CDR3, the DNA is TGTGCCACCAGTGATTTGAACGAGACATGCACAGATACGCAGTATTTT. As protein: CATSDLNETCTDTQYF.